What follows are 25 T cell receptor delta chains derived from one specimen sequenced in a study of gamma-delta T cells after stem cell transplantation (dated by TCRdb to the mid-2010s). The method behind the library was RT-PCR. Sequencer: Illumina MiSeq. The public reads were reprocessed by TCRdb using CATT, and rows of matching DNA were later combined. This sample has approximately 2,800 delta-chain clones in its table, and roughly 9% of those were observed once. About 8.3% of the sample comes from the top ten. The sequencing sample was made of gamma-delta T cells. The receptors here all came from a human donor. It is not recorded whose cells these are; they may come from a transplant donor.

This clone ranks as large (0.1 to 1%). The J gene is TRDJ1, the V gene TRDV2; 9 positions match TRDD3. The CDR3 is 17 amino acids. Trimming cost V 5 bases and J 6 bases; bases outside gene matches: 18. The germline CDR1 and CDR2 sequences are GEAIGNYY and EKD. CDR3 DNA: TGTGCCTGTGTCGGTGAGACTGGGGGACCAAAAGTGAATAAACTCATCTTT. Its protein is CACVGETGGPKVNKLIF.

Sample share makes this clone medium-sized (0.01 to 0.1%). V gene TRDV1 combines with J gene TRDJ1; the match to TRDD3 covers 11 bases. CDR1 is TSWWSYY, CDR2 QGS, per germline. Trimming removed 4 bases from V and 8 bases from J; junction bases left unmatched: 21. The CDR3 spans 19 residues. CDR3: CALGVQAPTIGGYVAKLIF. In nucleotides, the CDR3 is TGTGCTCTTGGGGTCCAAGCCCCTACCATTGGGGGATACGTGGCCAAACTCATCTTT.

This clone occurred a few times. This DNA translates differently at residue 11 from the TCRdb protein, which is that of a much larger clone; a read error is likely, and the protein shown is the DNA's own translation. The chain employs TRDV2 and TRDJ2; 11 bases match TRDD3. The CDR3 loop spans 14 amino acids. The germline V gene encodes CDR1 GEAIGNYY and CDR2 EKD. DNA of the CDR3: TGTGCCTGTGACGGACTGGGGGATAGAGCAAAACTCTTCTTT. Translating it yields CACDGLGDRAKLFF.

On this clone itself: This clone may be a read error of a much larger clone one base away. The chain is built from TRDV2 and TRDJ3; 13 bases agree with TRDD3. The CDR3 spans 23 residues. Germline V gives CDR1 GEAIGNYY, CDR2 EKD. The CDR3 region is CACDTWTGGYAPSSSWVTRQMFF. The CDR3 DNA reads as TGTGCCTGTGACACCTGGACTGGGGGATACGCTCCCTCAAGCTCCTGGGTCACCCGACAGATGTTTTTC.

CDR3 bases: TGTGCTCTTGGGGAGCCAATTCCCGTTCGGGGATACGTCGATAAACTCATCTTT. Protein product: CALGEPIPVRGYVDKLIF. The chain joins TRDV1 to TRDJ1; TRDD3 aligns across 9 bases. V shed 3 bases, J shed 4 bases, and the junction held 15 bases outside the gene matches. The CDR3 sequence is 18 residues long. Germline V CDR1 and CDR2: TSWWSYY, QGS.

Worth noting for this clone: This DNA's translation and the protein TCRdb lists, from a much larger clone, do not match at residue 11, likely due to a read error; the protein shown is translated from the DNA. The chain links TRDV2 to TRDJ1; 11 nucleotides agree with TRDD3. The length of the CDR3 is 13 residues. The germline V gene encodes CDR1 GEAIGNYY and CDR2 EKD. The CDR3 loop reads CAWADWGIGKPIF. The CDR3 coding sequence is TGTGCCTGGGCCGACTGGGGGATAGGCAAACCCATCTTT.

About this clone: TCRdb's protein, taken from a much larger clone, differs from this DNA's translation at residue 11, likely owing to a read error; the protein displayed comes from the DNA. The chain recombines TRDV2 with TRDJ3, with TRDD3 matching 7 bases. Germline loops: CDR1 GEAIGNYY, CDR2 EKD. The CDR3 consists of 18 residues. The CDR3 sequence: CACDTVWGSSRDTRQMFF. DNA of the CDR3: TGTGCCTGTGACACGGTTTGGGGGAGCTCCCGGGACACCCGACAGATGTTTTTC.

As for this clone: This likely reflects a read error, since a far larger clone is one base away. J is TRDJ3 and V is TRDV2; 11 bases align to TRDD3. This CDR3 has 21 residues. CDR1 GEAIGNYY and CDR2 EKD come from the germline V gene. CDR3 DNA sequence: TGTGCCTGTGGCACCGTGGATGGGGGATACGCGGGCTCCTGGGACACCCGACAGATGTTTTTC. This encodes CACGTVDGGYAGSWDTRQMFF.

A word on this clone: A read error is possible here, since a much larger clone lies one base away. For the CDR3, the DNA is TGTGCTCTTGGGACAACTAAGCCCTCTCCTAGCTTTGTACTGGGGGATACGCCGAGTAAACTCACCTTT. Its protein is CALGTTKPSPSFVLGDTPSKLTF. The J gene is TRDJ1, the V gene TRDV1, with 13 bases fitting TRDD3. The CDR3 totals 23 residues. Germline V lookup: CDR1 TSWWSYY, CDR2 QGS.

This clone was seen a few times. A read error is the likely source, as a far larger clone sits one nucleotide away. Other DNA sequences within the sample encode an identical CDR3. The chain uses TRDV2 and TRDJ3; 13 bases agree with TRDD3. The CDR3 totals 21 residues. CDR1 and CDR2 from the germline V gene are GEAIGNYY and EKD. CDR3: CACDSILGDTPRSWDTRQMFF. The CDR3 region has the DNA TGCGCCTGTGACTCAATACTGGGGGATACGCCTCGGTCCTGGGACACCCGACAGATGTTTTTC.

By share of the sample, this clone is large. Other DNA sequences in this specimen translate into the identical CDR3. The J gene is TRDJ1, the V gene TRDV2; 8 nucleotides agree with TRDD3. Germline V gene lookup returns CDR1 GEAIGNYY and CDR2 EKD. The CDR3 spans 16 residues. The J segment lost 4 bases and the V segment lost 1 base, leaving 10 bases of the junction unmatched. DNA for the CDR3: TGTGCCTGTGACACTTTCGCTGGGGGACACGGCGATAAACTCATCTTT. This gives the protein CACDTFAGGHGDKLIF.

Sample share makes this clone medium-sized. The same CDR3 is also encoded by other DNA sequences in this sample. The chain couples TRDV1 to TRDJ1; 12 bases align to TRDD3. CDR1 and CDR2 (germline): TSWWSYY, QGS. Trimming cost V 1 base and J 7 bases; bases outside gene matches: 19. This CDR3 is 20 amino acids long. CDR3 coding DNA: TGTGCTCTTGGGGAACGAGCACCAGCGGTACTGGGGGATACTGTGGGTAAACTCATCTTT. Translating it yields CALGERAPAVLGDTVGKLIF.

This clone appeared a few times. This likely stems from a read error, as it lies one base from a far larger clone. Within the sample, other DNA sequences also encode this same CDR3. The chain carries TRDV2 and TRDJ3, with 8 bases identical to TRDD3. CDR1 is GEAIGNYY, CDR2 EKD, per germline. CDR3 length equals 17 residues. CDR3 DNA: TGTGCCTGTGACACGGGGATACATACCTGGGACACCCGGCAGATGTTTTTC. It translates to CACDTGIHTWDTRQMFF.

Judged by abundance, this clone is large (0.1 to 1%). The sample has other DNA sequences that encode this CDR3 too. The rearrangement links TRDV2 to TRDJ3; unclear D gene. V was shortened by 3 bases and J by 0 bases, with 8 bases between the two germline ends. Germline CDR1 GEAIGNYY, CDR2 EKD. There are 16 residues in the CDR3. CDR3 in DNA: TGTGCCTGTGACTCCTGGAACTCCTGGGACACCCGACAGATGTTTTTC. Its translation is CACDSWNSWDTRQMFF.

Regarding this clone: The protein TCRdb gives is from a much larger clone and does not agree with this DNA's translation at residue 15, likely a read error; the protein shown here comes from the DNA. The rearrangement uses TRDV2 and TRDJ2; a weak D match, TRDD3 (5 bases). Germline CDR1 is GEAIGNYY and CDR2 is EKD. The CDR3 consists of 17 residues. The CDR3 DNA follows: TGTGCCTGTGACCTACTGGCGCCCGAGGCTTTGACAGCACAACCCTTCTTT. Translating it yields CACDLLAPEALTAQPFF.

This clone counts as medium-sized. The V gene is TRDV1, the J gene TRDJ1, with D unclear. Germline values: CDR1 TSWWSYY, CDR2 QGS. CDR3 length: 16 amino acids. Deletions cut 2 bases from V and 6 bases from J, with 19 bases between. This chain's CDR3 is CALGEVTTGGSHKLIF. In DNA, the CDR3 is TGTGCTCTTGGGGAAGTAACTACAGGTGGGAGCCATAAACTCATCTTT.

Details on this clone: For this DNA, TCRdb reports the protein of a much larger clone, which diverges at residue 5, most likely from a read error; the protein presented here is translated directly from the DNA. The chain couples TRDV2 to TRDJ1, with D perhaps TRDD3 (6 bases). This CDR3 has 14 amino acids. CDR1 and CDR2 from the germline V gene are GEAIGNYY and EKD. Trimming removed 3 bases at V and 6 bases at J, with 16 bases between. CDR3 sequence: CACDSVLGAHKLIF. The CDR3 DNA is TGTGCCTGTGACTCCGTACTGGGAGCCCATAAACTCATCTTT.

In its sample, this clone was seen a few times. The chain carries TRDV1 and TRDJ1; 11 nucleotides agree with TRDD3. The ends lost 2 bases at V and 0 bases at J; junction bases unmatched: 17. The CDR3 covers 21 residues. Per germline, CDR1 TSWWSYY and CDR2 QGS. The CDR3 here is CALGESYGVYWGISHTDKLIF. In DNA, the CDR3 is TGTGCTCTTGGGGAATCGTACGGGGTATACTGGGGGATAAGTCACACCGATAAACTCATCTTT.

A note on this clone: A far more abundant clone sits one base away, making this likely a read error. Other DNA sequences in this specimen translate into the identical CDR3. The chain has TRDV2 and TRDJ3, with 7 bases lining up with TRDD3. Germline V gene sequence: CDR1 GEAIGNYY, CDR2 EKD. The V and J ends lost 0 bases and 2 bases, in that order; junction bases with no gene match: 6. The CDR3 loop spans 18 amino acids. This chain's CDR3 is CACDTAGGYPWDTRQMFF. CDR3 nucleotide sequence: TGTGCCTGTGACACCGCTGGGGGGTACCCCTGGGACACCCGACAGATGTTTTTC.

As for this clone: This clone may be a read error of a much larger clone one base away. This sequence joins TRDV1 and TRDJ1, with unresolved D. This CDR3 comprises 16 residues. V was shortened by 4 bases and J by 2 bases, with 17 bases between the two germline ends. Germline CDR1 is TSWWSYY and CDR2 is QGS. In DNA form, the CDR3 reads TGTGCTCTTGGGGCTCGATTTCCGGGTATGACCGATAAACTCATCTTT. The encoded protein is CALGARFPGMTDKLIF.

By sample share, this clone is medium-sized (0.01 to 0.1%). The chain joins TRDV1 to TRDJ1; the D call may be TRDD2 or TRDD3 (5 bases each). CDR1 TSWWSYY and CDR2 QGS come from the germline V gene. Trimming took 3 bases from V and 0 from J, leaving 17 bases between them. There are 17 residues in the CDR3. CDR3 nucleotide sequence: TGTGCTCTTGGGGACGGTTCCTGGGTTGGTTACACCGATAAACTCATCTTT. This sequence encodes CALGDGSWVGYTDKLIF.

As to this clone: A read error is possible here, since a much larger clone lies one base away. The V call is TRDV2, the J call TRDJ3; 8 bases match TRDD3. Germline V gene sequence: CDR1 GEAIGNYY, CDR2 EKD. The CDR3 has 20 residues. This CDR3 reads CACDTVLGALSSWDIRQMFF. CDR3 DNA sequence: TGTGCCTGTGACACCGTACTGGGGGCCCTCAGCTCCTGGGACATCCGACAGATGTTTTTC.

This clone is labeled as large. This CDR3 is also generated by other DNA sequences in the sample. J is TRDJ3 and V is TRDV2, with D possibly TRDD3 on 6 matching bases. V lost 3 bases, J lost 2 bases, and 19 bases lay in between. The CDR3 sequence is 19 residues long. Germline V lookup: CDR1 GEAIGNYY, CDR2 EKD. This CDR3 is CACDSIRGSSTWDTRQMFF. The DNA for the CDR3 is TGTGCCTGTGACTCGATTCGGGGGAGCAGTACCTGGGACACCCGACAGATGTTTTTC.

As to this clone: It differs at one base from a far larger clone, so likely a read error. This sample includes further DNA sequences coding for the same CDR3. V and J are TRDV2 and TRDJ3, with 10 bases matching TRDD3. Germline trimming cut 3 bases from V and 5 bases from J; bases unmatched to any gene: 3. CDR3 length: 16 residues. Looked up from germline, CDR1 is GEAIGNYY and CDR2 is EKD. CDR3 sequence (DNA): TGTGCCTGTGACTATTGGGGGATACGGGACACCCGACAGATGTTTTTC. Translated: CACDYWGIRDTRQMFF.

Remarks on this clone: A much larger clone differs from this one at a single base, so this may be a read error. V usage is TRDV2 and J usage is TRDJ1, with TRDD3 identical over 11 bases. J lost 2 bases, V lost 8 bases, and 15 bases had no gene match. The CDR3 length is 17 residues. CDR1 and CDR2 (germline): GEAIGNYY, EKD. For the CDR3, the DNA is TGTGCCTATGAGGGACTACTGGGGGATATGGGGACCGATAAACTCATCTTT. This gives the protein CAYEGLLGDMGTDKLIF.